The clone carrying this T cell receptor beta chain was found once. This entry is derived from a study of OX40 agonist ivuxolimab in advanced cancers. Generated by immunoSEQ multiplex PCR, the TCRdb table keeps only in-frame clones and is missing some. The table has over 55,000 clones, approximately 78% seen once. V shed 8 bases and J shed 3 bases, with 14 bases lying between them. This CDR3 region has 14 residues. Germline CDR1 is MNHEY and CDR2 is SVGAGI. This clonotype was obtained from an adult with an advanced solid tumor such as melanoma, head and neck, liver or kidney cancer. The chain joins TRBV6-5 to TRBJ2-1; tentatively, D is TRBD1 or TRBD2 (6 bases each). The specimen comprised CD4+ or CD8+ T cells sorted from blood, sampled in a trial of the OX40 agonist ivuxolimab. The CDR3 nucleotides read TGTGCCAGCTCCGGGGGCCCAGACTACAATGAGCAGTTCTTC. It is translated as CASSGGPDYNEQFF.